The entry that follows covers one T cell receptor (beta chain) sequence. The sample holds many counts of this clonotype. The target of this receptor is not known. No quality values exist for individual bases; no much larger clone is one base distant. This sample stems from a study of T-cell reconstitution after alpha-beta-depleted transplantation in children listed by TCRdb under 2016. As for the study more broadly: Using TCR repertoire profiling, the study quantitatively followed how T-cell immune reconstitution unfolded in children after TCRalphabeta/CD19-depleted allogeneic hematopoietic cell transplantation. The study at large found these results: Over the following months the frequencies of hyperexpanded clones went down, and after one year T-cell counts and TCRbeta diversity were mostly credited to newly produced T cells. In some patients, the high TCRbeta diversity seen at day 60 was put down to recipient T cells and intrathymic progenitors that had survived conditioning. Apparently early alphabetaT-cell count recovery about two months after transplant reportedly relied on only several hundred rapidly expanded clones derived from non-depleted graft cells.

The treatment or condition label on this specimen signifies: allogeneic hematopoietic cell transplantation with graft depleted of TCRalphabeta T cells and CD19 B cells. The children who served as transplant recipients had been given grafts of TCRalphabeta/CD19-depleted allogeneic hematopoietic cells. Libraries came from PCR. TCRdb lists the instrument as Illumina HiSeq 2500. Molecular barcoding was employed in the preparation of TCR libraries, with unique molecular identifiers being used to normalize TCRbeta repertoire quantification. Clones were called with MiXCR by TCRdb after fastp trimmed the public reads at Q25, and only in-frame beta chains were retained. For every CDR3 protein sequence, its rows merge into one entry that carries the most common genes and DNA. This sample lists hundreds of thousands of distinct CDR3 sequences; approximately 8.9% were detected once. The ten largest clones capture under 8% of the sample.

Trimmed from V: 5 bases; trimmed from J: 4 bases; junction bases lacking a gene match: 8. The germline V gene sets CDR1 to SGHVS and CDR2 to FQNEAQ. The CDR3 starts with the cysteine, ends with the phenylalanine, and has 15 residues. CDR3 DNA only is kept here, 45 bases in frame from base 1. This material consisted of PBMCs, mostly from graft donor cells, taken 180 days after TCRalphabeta/CD19-depleted stem cell transplant. This TCR was sampled from a male patient younger than 18 who had a stem cell transplant for acute lymphoblastic leukemia, so the T cells may come from the graft donor. The chain was built from TRBV7-8 and TRBJ2-7; TRBD2 fits 10 bases in the junction. The nucleotide sequence reads as follows: TGTGCCAGCAGCGCGACTAGCGGGCCCGTTTACGAGCAGTACTTC. The resulting protein is CASSATSGPVYEQYF.